This is a list of T cell receptor beta chains from one sample in a study of patients and donors after allogeneic stem cell transplantation. One entry per CDR3 protein, called by TCRdb with MiXCR from the RT-PCR reads. The sample yields 400,000 to 450,000 distinct CDR3 sequences, approximately 16% seen once. The sequenced sample consisted of blood, either unsorted or a sorted T cell fraction (not recorded which). The receptors come from a human donor who was either an allogeneic HSCT recipient or a stem cell or donor lymphocyte infusion donor (not recorded which). It is not recorded whose cells these are; they may come from a transplant donor. CDR3s include the opening cysteine and the closing phenylalanine or tryptophan. Fields, in order: V gene, clone size, D gene, J gene, CDR3 DNA, CDR3 protein. The D gene is left open where the match is weak. Not every row has a clone size; where given, it reads once, few, many or a size class.

TRBV12-3/TRBV12-4	.	.	TRBJ1-1	TGTGCCAGCAGTCGGTGGAACACTGAAGCTTTCTTT	CASSRWNTEAFF
TRBV7-9	many	.	TRBJ2-1	TGTGCCAGCAGCCTATTAAACAATGAGCAGTTCTTC	CASSLLNNEQFF
TRBV4-1	many	TRBD2	TRBJ2-2	TGCGCCAGCAGCCCCGGACTAGCGAAGACCGGGGAGCTGTTTTTT	CASSPGLAKTGELFF
TRBV11-3	.	TRBD2	TRBJ2-2	TGTGCCAGCAGCACATATAGCGGGGGGCACACCGGGGAGCTGTTTTTT	CASSTYSGGHTGELFF
TRBV4-1	few	TRBD1	TRBJ2-7	TGCGCCAGCAGCCCTATAGGGAAGGGGGCTGGGGACGAGCAGTACTTC	CASSPIGKGAGDEQYF
TRBV6-2/TRBV6-3	.	.	TRBJ2-2	TGTGCCAGCACCCCTAGGCCGGGGAACACCGGGGAGCTGTTTTTT	CASTPRPGNTGELFF
TRBV12-3/TRBV12-4	many	TRBD2	TRBJ2-7	TGTGCCAGCAGTTCCGCCGGGACTAGCGGGTACGAGCAGTACTTC	CASSSAGTSGYEQYF
TRBV20-1	few	.	TRBJ2-7	TGCAGTGCCAGTAGCGGAACCGGACCTTACGAGCAGTACTTC	CSASSGTGPYEQYF
TRBV5-1	.	.	TRBJ1-1	TGCGCCAGCAGCTCTTCTGAGATCGAAACTGAAGCTTTCTTT	CASSSSEIETEAFF
TRBV12-3/TRBV12-4	many	TRBD1	TRBJ2-3	TGTGCCAGCAGTGGACGGACAGGGACGCAGTATTTT	CASSGRTGTQYF
TRBV4-3	few	.	TRBJ2-7	TGCGCCAGCAGCCAAGTTCCGGGTGCCTACGAGCAGTACTTC	CASSQVPGAYEQYF
TRBV6-1	.	TRBD1	TRBJ2-7	TGTGCCAGCAGAATGACAGGGGGCGGCGAGCAGTACTTC	CASRMTGGGEQYF
TRBV20-1	many	.	TRBJ2-7	TGCAGTGCTAGAGATCCCAGATCGAGTATGTCGGGGCAGTACTTC	CSARDPRSSMSGQYF
TRBV24-1	many	TRBD2	TRBJ2-1	TGTGCCACCAGTGATTTGCGGGAGGGTGTCGATGAGCAGTTCTTC	CATSDLREGVDEQFF
TRBV11-1	.	.	TRBJ2-7	TGTGCCAGCAGCTTAGGGCTAGGAGATTCCTACGAGCAGTACTTC	CASSLGLGDSYEQYF
TRBV7-9	once	.	TRBJ2-1	TGTGCCAGCAGCGCGCCCCTAGCCAATGAGCAGTTCTTC	CASSAPLANEQFF
TRBV15	few	.	TRBJ1-2	TGTGCCACCAGCAGAGATCGAAGGGGCAGCTATGGCTACACCTTC	CATSRDRRGSYGYTF
TRBV2	.	TRBD2	TRBJ2-3	TGTGCCAGCAGTGAAGCGGTGCGGGGGGCCACGGCAGATACGCAGTATTTT	CASSEAVRGATADTQYF
TRBV5-1	.	.	TRBJ2-6	TGCGCCAGCAGCATCGGGGGCACAAGCTCTGGGGCCAACGTCCTGACTTTC	CASSIGGTSSGANVLTF